This T cell receptor (beta chain) derives from a study of blood T cell repertoires in COVID-19. The protocol was immunoSEQ multiplex PCR, while the TCRdb copy is restricted to in-frame clones and leaves out a portion. The table records under 150,000 clones, 65% to 85% of them present only once. The material sequenced was peripheral blood. This TCR was sampled from a man in his forties or fifties with acute or convalescent COVID-19.

The CDR3: CASSMEGNQPQHF. DNA of the CDR3: TGTGCCAGTAGTATGGAGGGCAATCAGCCCCAGCATTTT. The V and J genes are TRBV19 and TRBJ1-5; D is ambiguous. Germline assignment: CDR1 LNHDA and CDR2 SQIVND (reference sequence). The CDR3 consists of 13 residues. V dropped 3 bases and J dropped 2 bases, with 5 bases sitting between them.